The sequence of this T cell receptor (beta chain) was determined in a study of CD8 T cells in ankylosing spondylitis. V was cut by 3 bases and J by 5 bases, with 6 bases left in between. Germline values: CDR1 PRHDT, CDR2 FYEKMQ (reference sequence). The CDR3 has 12 amino acids. Making the TCR beta libraries involved quantitative 5'-RACE with molecular barcodes. TCRdb re-called the 5' RACE reads with MiXCR, one entry per CDR3 protein. The data hold almost 45,000 distinct CDR3 sequences, with roughly 11% observed a single time. Notes on the study in general: It was reported that disease-linked clones were significantly enriched in matched ankylosing spondylitis synovial fluid. Roughly 8 highly homologous variants formed a TCR beta motif that appeared characteristic of ankylosing spondylitis blood.

This clonotype came up many times. No antigen is known for it. Sequencing used blood, either unsorted or a sorted T cell fraction (not recorded which). The chain is built from TRBV13 and TRBJ2-3; D remains unclear. The receptor's source is a male donor with ankylosing spondylitis or in good health (not recorded which). CDR3 sequence reads: CASSLTLDTQYF. Written as DNA, the CDR3 is TGTGCCAGCAGCTTGACTCTAGATACGCAGTATTTT.